Below are 9 T cell receptor beta chains sequenced from a single sample in a study of response to subunit inactivated influenza vaccine. TCRdb reanalysed the RT-PCR reads using MiXCR and keeps one entry per CDR3 protein. The repertoire includes about 310,000 distinct CDR3 sequences, around 22% of them detected once, and over 9% sits in the top ten. The sequences come from PBMCs from blood, collected less than 22 months after vaccination. The receptors were sampled from a man in his fifties or sixties who received an inactivated influenza vaccine.

This CDR3 reads CSVEDRDETQYF. The CDR3, as DNA: TGCAGCGTTGAAGACAGGGATGAGACCCAGTACTTC. The rearrangement joins TRBV29-1 to TRBJ2-5, with a possible D match to TRBD1 (5 bases). The CDR3 has 12 residues. V was cut by 0 bases and J by 5 bases, with 7 bases left in between. The germline V gene has CDR1 SQVTM and CDR2 ANQGSEA.

Only a few counts were recorded for this clonotype. The chain uses TRBV5-1 and TRBJ2-7, with a tentative D call TRBD1 (5 bases). This CDR3 has 15 amino acids. V lost 4 bases to trimming and J lost 3 bases, with 17 bases between them. Germline CDR1 SGHRS, CDR2 YFSETQ. In DNA, the CDR3 is TGCGCCAGCAGCCCCAGAGCACAGGTAAACTACGAGCAGTACTTC. Amino acids: CASSPRAQVNYEQYF.

This clonotype was observed many times. The J gene is TRBJ1-3, the V gene TRBV12-3 or TRBV12-4; D might be TRBD1 (5 bases). The V end lost 7 bases, the J end lost 0 bases, and 19 bases lay between the germline ends. The CDR3 contains 17 residues. CDR3 sequence reads: CASTSRLGQNSGNTIYF. Here the CDR3 DNA reads TGTGCCAGCACTTCCCGATTGGGGCAGAACTCTGGAAACACCATATATTTT.

In its sample, this clonotype was seen a few times. The rearrangement links TRBV7-9 to TRBJ2-1; D perhaps matches TRBD2 (6 bases). The length of the CDR3 is 16 residues. Trimming cost V 5 bases and J 3 bases, with 17 bases left between them. Germline CDR1 SEHNR, CDR2 FQNEAQ (reference sequence). CDR3 sequence: CASSPSPGAGYNEQFF. As DNA, the CDR3 is TGTGCCAGCAGCCCGTCTCCCGGAGCGGGCTACAATGAGCAGTTCTTC.

The chain employs TRBV7-8 and TRBJ1-5; D is unclear. The germline V and J ends were trimmed by 6 bases and 1 base, with 13 bases remaining between them. The V gene's germline CDR1 is SGHVS and CDR2 FQNEAQ. The CDR3 loop spans 15 amino acids. Here the CDR3 DNA reads TGTGCCAGCAGTTCCTTGAGGGTGAGCAATCAGCCCCAGCATTTT. Protein product: CASSSLRVSNQPQHF.

The chain employs TRBV18 and TRBJ2-1; 8 positions agree with TRBD2. Per the germline V gene, CDR1 is KGHSH and CDR2 is LQKENI. This CDR3 region has 14 residues. Trimming took 3 bases from V and 5 from J; bases not matched to a gene: 3. CDR3 region: CASSPTSDNNEQFF. DNA for the CDR3: TGTGCCAGCTCACCGACTAGCGATAACAATGAGCAGTTCTTC. Looking up the rest from reference TRBV18 and TRBJ2-1 gives the full variable domain: NAGVMQNPRHLVRRRGQEARLRCSPMKGHSHVYWYRQLPEEGLKFMVYLQKENIIDESGMPKERFSAEFPKEGPSILRIQQVVRGDSAAYFCASSPTSDNNEQFFGPGTRLTVL.

The V call is TRBV6-2 or TRBV6-3, the J call TRBJ2-2; D gene uncertain. Looked up from germline, CDR1 is MNHEY and CDR2 is SVGEGT. V shed 3 bases and J shed 0 bases, with 20 bases lying between them. This CDR3 contains 19 residues. CDR3 region: CASSYFRSAPHSNTGELFF. The CDR3 DNA reads as TGTGCCAGCAGTTATTTTCGGAGTGCCCCTCATTCGAACACCGGGGAGCTGTTTTTT.

V and J are TRBV6-1 and TRBJ2-3; 9 positions match TRBD1. CDR1 and CDR2 (germline): MNHNS, SASEGT. The CDR3 is 13 amino acids. V gave up 4 bases and J gave up 6 bases; unmatched junction bases: 2. CDR3 sequence (DNA): TGTGCCAGCAGTGGGACAGGGGCGGATACGCAGTATTTT. It yields the protein CASSGTGADTQYF.

The sample holds one count of this clonotype. This chain joins TRBV11-2 and TRBJ2-1; a weak D match, TRBD2 (6 bases). CDR3 length: 17 amino acids. CDR1 is SGHAT and CDR2 is FQNNGV in the germline V gene. V lost 0 bases and J lost 4, with 16 bases in between. The CDR3 DNA follows: TGTGCCAGCAGCTTAGAGGGCTCGGGAGCCCCATACAATGAGCAGTTCTTC. It is translated as CASSLEGSGAPYNEQFF.